A selection of T cell receptor beta chains follows, all from one sample in a study of cytomegalovirus exposure and HLA in healthy donors. The table came from immunoSEQ multiplex PCR; TCRdb's copy has only in-frame clones and leaves some out. Here the sample spans roughly 100,000 clones, about 80% being singletons. The sample consisted of PBMCs. Receptors originate from a man aged 25-45 years in good health and CMV-seropositive. The CDR3 runs from the conserved cysteine through the conserved F or W. A D gene is named only where the DNA matches it firmly. Clone size appears in some rows only: once, few, many, or a class for an expanded clone.

clone size: -; J gene: TRBJ2-7; V gene: TRBV7-2; D gene: -; CDR3 DNA: TGTGCCAGCAGCTCTCCCCTCTCCTACGAGCAGTACTTC; CDR3 protein: CASSSPLSYEQYF
clone size: -; J gene: TRBJ1-4; V gene: TRBV6-1; D gene: -; CDR3 DNA: TGTGCCAGCAGGGGAGGCGGACGTGAAAAACTGTTTTTT; CDR3 protein: CASRGGGREKLFF
clone size: -; J gene: TRBJ1-1; V gene: TRBV28; D gene: -; CDR3 DNA: TGTGCCAGCAGTTGGGGGGGAGTCATTGAAGCTTTCTTT; CDR3 protein: CASSWGGVIEAFF
clone size: few; J gene: TRBJ1-5; V gene: TRBV27; D gene: -; CDR3 DNA: TGTGCCAGCAGCAGGAAGTGGAGCAATCAGCCCCAGCATTTT; CDR3 protein: CASSRKWSNQPQHF
clone size: -; J gene: TRBJ1-2; V gene: TRBV7-3; D gene: -; CDR3 DNA: TGTGCCAGCAGTGCGGGCAGTGGCTACACCTTC; CDR3 protein: CASSAGSGYTF
clone size: -; J gene: TRBJ2-2; V gene: TRBV15; D gene: -; CDR3 DNA: TGTGCCACCAGCAGAGATGGGCCGCCGAACACCGGGGAGCTGTTTTTT; CDR3 protein: CATSRDGPPNTGELFF
clone size: -; J gene: TRBJ1-4; V gene: TRBV19; D gene: -; CDR3 DNA: TGTGCCAGTAGTATAGGCGGAGAAAAACTGTTTTTT; CDR3 protein: CASSIGGEKLFF
clone size: -; J gene: TRBJ1-4; V gene: TRBV27; D gene: -; CDR3 DNA: TGTGCCAGCCGCCGAGGGGGTGAAAAACTGTTTTTT; CDR3 protein: CASRRGGEKLFF
clone size: -; J gene: TRBJ2-1; V gene: TRBV19; D gene: -; CDR3 DNA: TGTGCCAGTAGTCGACAGTTCGGCGAGCAGTTCTTC; CDR3 protein: CASSRQFGEQFF
clone size: -; J gene: TRBJ2-2; V gene: TRBV6-4; D gene: TRBD2; CDR3 DNA: TGTGCCAGCAGTGCGGGACTAGCGGGAGTCGGGGAGCTGTTTTTT; CDR3 protein: CASSAGLAGVGELFF
clone size: -; J gene: TRBJ2-1; V gene: TRBV7-2; D gene: TRBD2; CDR3 DNA: TGTGCCAGCAGTCTACTAGCGGGCTTGAGCTCCTACAATGAGCAGTTCTTC; CDR3 protein: CASSLLAGLSSYNEQFF
clone size: -; J gene: TRBJ2-1; V gene: TRBV4-3; D gene: TRBD2; CDR3 DNA: TGCGCCAGCAGCCAAGATCTTTATGGTAGCGGGGTGTACAATGAGCAGTTCTTC; CDR3 protein: CASSQDLYGSGVYNEQFF
clone size: -; J gene: TRBJ2-5; V gene: TRBV5-1; D gene: TRBD2; CDR3 DNA: TGCGCCAGCAGCGCGACATTAGCGGGAGGGACCCAAGAGACCCAGTACTTC; CDR3 protein: CASSATLAGGTQETQYF
clone size: -; J gene: TRBJ1-6; V gene: TRBV19; D gene: TRBD1; CDR3 DNA: TGTGCCAGTAGTCCCACAGGGGCCGGGATTCCACCCCTCCACTTT; CDR3 protein: CASSPTGAGIPPLHF
clone size: -; J gene: TRBJ1-1; V gene: TRBV27; D gene: TRBD1; CDR3 DNA: TGTGCCAGCAGTCCGGATAGGGACAGGGGGTTCGAAGCTTTCTTT; CDR3 protein: CASSPDRDRGFEAFF
clone size: -; J gene: TRBJ1-4; V gene: TRBV6-6; D gene: TRBD1; CDR3 DNA: TGTGCCAGCAGTATGGGACAGGGGAGCGAAAAACTGTTTTTT; CDR3 protein: CASSMGQGSEKLFF
clone size: -; J gene: TRBJ2-7; V gene: TRBV7-2; D gene: -; CDR3 DNA: TGTGCCAGCAGCTTAGTAGCTGCTGGCTCCTACGAGCAGTACTTC; CDR3 protein: CASSLVAAGSYEQYF
clone size: -; J gene: TRBJ2-7; V gene: TRBV5-4; D gene: TRBD1; CDR3 DNA: TGTGCCAGCAGCTTAGGGACAGGGGGCCCCTACGAGCAGTACTTC; CDR3 protein: CASSLGTGGPYEQYF
clone size: -; J gene: TRBJ1-2; V gene: TRBV27; D gene: TRBD1; CDR3 DNA: TGTGCCAGCAGTTCGGGACAGTCATTCTATGGCTACACCTTC; CDR3 protein: CASSSGQSFYGYTF
clone size: -; J gene: TRBJ2-7; V gene: TRBV6-6; D gene: TRBD2; CDR3 DNA: TGTGCCAGCAGTCGGCCGACTAGCGACTTCTACGAGCAGTACTTC; CDR3 protein: CASSRPTSDFYEQYF
clone size: -; J gene: TRBJ2-1; V gene: TRBV6-6; D gene: TRBD2; CDR3 DNA: TGTGCCAGCGGGCGGGGGTCTGGGGTTACAACCGGTGAGCAGTTCTTC; CDR3 protein: CASGRGSGVTTGEQFF
clone size: -; J gene: TRBJ2-2; V gene: TRBV11-2; D gene: -; CDR3 DNA: TGTGCCAGCAGCTTAGCAGGAGGGGCCAGGGCTAACACCGGGGAGCTGTTTTTT; CDR3 protein: CASSLAGGARANTGELFF
clone size: -; J gene: TRBJ2-3; V gene: TRBV7-6; D gene: -; CDR3 DNA: TGTGCCAGCAGCTCTATACAGGGTAAAGAGACAGATACGCAGTATTTT; CDR3 protein: CASSSIQGKETDTQYF
clone size: few; J gene: TRBJ2-3; V gene: TRBV15; D gene: TRBD1; CDR3 DNA: TGTGCCACCAGCAGGCTGGACAGGGGATTCACAGATACGCAGTATTTT; CDR3 protein: CATSRLDRGFTDTQYF
clone size: -; J gene: TRBJ1-1; V gene: TRBV19; D gene: -; CDR3 DNA: TGTGCCAGTAGTATATCGCAGATGAACACTGAAGCTTTCTTT; CDR3 protein: CASSISQMNTEAFF
clone size: once; J gene: TRBJ1-5; V gene: TRBV27; D gene: -; CDR3 DNA: TGTGCCAGCAGTTTAAGGGGCGTTGGACGGATCAATCAGCCCCAGCATTTT; CDR3 protein: CASSLRGVGRINQPQHF
clone size: -; J gene: TRBJ1-6; V gene: TRBV6-1; D gene: TRBD1; CDR3 DNA: TGTGCCAGCAGTCAGACTAGGACAGGCGGATCACCCCTCCACTTT; CDR3 protein: CASSQTRTGGSPLHF
clone size: -; J gene: TRBJ2-3; V gene: TRBV18; D gene: -; CDR3 DNA: TGTGCCAGCTCACCGACTAGTAACACAGATACGCAGTATTTT; CDR3 protein: CASSPTSNTDTQYF
clone size: -; J gene: TRBJ1-5; V gene: TRBV28; D gene: TRBD1; CDR3 DNA: TGTGCCAGCAGAACCACCGGGACAGGGGGGCCGAGTTCACAGCCCCAGCATTTT; CDR3 protein: CASRTTGTGGPSSQPQHF
clone size: -; J gene: TRBJ1-5; V gene: TRBV27; D gene: -; CDR3 DNA: TGTGCCAGCAAATTCCTCAGGGACTCCCAGCAGCCCCAGCATTTT; CDR3 protein: CASKFLRDSQQPQHF
clone size: once; J gene: TRBJ1-2; V gene: TRBV19; D gene: -; CDR3 DNA: TGTGCCAGTAGTATCGCGGGGCGAGATGGCTACACCTTC; CDR3 protein: CASSIAGRDGYTF
clone size: -; J gene: TRBJ2-2; V gene: TRBV27; D gene: -; CDR3 DNA: TGTGCCAGCAAAGAGACGAACACCGGGGAGCTGTTTTTT; CDR3 protein: CASKETNTGELFF
clone size: -; J gene: TRBJ1-5; V gene: TRBV5-1; D gene: TRBD1; CDR3 DNA: TGCGCCAGCAGCCCTTCCGGACAGGGCAGTCAGCCCCAGCATTTT; CDR3 protein: CASSPSGQGSQPQHF